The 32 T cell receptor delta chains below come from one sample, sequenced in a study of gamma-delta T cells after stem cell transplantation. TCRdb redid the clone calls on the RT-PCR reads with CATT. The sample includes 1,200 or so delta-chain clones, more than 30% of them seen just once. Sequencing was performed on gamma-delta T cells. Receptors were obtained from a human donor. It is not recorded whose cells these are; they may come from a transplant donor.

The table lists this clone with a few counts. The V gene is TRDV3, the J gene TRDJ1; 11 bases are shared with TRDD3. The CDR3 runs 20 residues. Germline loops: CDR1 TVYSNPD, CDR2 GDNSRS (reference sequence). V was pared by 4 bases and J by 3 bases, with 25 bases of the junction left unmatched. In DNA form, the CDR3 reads TGTGCCTCGACTTCTTCCGACCCTCCTGGGGGATACCCAGGGGCCGATAAACTCATCTTT. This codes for CASTSSDPPGGYPGADKLIF.

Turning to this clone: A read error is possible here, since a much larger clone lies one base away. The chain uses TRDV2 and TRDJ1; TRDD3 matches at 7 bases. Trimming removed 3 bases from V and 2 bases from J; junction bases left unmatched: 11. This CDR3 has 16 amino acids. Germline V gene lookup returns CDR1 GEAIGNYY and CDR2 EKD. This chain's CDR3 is CACDSLGNERTDKLIF. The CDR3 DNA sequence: TGTGCCTGTGACTCACTGGGGAATGAACGGACCGATAAACTCATCTTT.

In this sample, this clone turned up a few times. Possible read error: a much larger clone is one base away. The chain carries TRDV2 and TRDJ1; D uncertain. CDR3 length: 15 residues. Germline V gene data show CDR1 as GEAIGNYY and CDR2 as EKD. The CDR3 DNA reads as TGTGCCTGTGACACCGTATCTGGAACCACCGATAACCTCATCTTT. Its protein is CACDTVSGTTDNLIF.

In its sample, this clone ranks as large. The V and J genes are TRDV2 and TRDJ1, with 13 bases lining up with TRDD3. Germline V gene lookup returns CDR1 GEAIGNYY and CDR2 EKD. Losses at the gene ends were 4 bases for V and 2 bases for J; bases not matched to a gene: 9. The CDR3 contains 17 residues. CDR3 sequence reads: CACDSVLGDTGTDKLIF. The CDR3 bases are TGTGCCTGTGATTCTGTACTGGGGGATACGGGGACCGATAAACTCATCTTT.

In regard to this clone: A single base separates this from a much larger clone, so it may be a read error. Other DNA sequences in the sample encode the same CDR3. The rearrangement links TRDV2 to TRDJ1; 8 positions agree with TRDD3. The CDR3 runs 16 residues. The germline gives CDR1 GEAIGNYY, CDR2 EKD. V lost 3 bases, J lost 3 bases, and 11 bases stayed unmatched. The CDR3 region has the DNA TGTGCCTGTGACTTACTGGGGGCCACGGGGCCCGATAAACTCATCTTT. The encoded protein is CACDLLGATGPDKLIF.

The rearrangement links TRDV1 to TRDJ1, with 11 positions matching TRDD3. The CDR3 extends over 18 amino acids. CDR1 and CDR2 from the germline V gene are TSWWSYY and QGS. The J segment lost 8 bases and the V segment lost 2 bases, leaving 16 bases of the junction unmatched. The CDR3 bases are TGTGCTCTTGGGGAAGCGGGGTACTGGGGGATAACCCAGAGCAAACTCATCTTT. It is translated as CALGEAGYWGITQSKLIF.

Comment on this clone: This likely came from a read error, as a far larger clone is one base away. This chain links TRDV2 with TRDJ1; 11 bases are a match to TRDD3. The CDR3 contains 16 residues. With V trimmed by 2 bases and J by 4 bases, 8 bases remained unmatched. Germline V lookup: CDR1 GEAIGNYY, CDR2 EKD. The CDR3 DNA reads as TGTGCCTGTGACAGGATGATGGGGGATACGCGCGATAAACTCATCTTT. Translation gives CACDRMMGDTRDKLIF.

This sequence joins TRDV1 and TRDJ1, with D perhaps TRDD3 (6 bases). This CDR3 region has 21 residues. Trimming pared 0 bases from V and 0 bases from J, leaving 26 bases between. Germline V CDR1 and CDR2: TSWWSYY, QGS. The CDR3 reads CALGELVLSCGIKLYTDKLIF. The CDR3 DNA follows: TGTGCTCTTGGGGAACTCGTCCTCAGCTGTGGGATAAAGCTGTACACCGATAAACTCATCTTT.

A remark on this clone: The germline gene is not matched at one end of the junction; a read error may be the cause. The CDR3 sequence: CACDTVSVGVPIPYTDTLIF. CDR3 nucleotide sequence: TGTGCCTGTGACACCGTCTCGGTTGGGGTACCAATTCCCTACACCGATACACTCATCTTT. This sequence joins TRDV2 and TRDJ1; D is tentatively TRDD2 or TRDD3 (5 bases each). Germline-derived CDR1 and CDR2 are GEAIGNYY and EKD. This CDR3 spans 20 amino acids.

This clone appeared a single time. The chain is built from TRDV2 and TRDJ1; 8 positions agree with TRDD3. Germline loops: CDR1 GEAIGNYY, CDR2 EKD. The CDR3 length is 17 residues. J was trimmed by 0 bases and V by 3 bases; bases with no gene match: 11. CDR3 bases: TGTGCCTGTGACGTATTACTGGGGGGCTCGTACACCGATAAACTCATCTTT. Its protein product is CACDVLLGGSYTDKLIF.

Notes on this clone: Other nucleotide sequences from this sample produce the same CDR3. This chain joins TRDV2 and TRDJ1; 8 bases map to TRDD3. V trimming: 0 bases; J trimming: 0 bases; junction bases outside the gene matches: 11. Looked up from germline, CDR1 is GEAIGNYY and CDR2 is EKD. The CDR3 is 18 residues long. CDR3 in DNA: TGTGCCTGTGACACCGTCCTAAAGGGGGATAACTACACCGATAAACTCATCTTT. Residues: CACDTVLKGDNYTDKLIF.

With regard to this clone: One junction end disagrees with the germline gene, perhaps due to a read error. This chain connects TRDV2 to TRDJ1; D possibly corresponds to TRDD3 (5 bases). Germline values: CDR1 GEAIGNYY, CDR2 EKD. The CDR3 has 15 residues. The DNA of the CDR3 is TGTGCCTGTGACACCGTGGGGACGAACACCGATAACCTCATCTTT. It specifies CACDTVGTNTDNLIF.

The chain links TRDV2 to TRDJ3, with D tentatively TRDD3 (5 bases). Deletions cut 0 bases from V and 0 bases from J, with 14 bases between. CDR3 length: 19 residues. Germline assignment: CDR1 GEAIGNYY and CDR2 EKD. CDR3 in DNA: TGTGCCTGTGACACCTTTACTGGCTCCAGCTCCTGGGACACCCGACAGATGTTTTTC. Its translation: CACDTFTGSSSWDTRQMFF.

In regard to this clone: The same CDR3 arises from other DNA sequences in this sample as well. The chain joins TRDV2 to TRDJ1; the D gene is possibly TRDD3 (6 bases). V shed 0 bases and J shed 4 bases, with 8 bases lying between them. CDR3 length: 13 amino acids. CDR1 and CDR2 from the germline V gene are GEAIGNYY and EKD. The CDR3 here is CACDTLGGDKLIF. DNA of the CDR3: TGTGCCTGTGACACCTTGGGGGGCGATAAACTCATCTTT.

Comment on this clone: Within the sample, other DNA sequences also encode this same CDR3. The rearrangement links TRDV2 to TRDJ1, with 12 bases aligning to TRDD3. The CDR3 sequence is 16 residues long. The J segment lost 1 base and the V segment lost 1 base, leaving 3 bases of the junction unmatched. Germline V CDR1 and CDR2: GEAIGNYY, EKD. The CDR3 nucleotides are TGTGCCTGTGACACTCTGGGGGATACGGGCACCGATAAACTCATCTTT. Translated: CACDTLGDTGTDKLIF.

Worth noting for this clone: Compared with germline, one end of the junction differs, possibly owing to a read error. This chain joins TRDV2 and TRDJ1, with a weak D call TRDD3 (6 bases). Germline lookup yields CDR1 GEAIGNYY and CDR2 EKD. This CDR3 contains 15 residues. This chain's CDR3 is CACDPVGGYTDNLIF. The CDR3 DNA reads TGTGCCTGTGACCCCGTGGGGGGGTACACCGATAACCTCATCTTT.

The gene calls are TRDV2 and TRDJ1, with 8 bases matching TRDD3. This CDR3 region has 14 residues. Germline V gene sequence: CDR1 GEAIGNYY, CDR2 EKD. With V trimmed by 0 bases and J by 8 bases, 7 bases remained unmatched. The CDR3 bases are TGTGCCTGTGACACCGTGGGGGATTCTCGGAAACTCATCTTT. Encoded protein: CACDTVGDSRKLIF.

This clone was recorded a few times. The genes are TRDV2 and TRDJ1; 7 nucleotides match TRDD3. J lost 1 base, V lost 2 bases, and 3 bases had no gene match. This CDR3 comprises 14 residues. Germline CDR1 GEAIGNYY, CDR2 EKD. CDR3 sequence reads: CACDRLGVTDKLIF. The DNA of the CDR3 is TGTGCCTGTGACAGGCTGGGGGTCACCGATAAACTCATCTTT.

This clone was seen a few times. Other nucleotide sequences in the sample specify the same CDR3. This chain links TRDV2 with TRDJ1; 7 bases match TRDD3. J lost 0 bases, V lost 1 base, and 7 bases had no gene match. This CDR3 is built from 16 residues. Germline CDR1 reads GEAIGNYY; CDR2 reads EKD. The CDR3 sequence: CACDTLGAPYTDKLIF. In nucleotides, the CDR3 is TGTGCCTGTGACACGCTGGGGGCCCCGTACACCGATAAACTCATCTTT.

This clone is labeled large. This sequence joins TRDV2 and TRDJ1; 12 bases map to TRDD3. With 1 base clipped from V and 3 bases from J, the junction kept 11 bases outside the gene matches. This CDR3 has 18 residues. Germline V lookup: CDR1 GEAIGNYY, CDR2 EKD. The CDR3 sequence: CACDTLGDTRAVSDKLIF. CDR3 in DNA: TGTGCCTGTGACACTCTGGGGGATACGCGGGCGGTGTCCGATAAACTCATCTTT.

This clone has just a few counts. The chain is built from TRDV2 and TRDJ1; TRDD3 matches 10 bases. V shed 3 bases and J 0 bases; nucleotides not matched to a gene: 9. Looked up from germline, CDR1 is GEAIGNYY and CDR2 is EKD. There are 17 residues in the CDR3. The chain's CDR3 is CACDSLLGDEYTDKLIF. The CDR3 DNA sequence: TGTGCCTGTGACTCCCTACTGGGGGATGAGTACACCGATAAACTCATCTTT.

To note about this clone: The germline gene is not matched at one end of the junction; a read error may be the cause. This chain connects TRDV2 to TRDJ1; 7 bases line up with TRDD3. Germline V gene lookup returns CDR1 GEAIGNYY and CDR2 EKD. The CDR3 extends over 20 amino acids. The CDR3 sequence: CACDTVAFSPGGPYTNKLIF. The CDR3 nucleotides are TGTGCCTGTGACACCGTAGCCTTCTCCCCTGGGGGTCCGTACACCAATAAACTCATCTTT.

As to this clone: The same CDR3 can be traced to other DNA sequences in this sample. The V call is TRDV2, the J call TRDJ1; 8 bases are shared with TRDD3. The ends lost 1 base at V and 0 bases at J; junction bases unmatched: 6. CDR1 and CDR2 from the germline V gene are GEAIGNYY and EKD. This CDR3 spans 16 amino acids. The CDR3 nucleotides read TGTGCCTGTGACACACTGGGGGCCCCGTACACCGATAAACTCATCTTT. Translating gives CACDTLGAPYTDKLIF.

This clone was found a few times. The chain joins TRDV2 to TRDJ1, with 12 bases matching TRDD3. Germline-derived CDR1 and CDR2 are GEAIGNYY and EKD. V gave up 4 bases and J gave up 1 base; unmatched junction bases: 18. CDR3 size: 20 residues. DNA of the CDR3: TGTGCCTGTGATACCTTAGTACTGGGGGATACCGGCGAAGGCACCGATAAACTCATCTTT. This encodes CACDTLVLGDTGEGTDKLIF.

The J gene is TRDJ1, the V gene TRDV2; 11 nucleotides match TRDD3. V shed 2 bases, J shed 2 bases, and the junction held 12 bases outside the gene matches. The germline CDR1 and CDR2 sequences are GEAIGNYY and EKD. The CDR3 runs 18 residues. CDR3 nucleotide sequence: TGTGCCTGTGACAACCTCCTGGGGGATACTACGAAGACCGATAAACTCATCTTT. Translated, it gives CACDNLLGDTTKTDKLIF.

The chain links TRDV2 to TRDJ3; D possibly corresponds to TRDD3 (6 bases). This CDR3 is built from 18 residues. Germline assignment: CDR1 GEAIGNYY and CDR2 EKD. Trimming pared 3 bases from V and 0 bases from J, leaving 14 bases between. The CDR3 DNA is TGTGCCTGTGACCTTACTGGGACCCACTCCTGGGACACCCGACAGATGTTTTTC. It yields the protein CACDLTGTHSWDTRQMFF.

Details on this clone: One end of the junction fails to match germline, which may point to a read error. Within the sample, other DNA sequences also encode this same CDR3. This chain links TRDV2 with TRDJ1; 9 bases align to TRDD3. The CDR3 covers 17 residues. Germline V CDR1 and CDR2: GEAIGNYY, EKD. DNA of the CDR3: TGTGCCTGTGAACCCCTTACTGGGGGAGATTACACCGATAAGCTCATCTTT. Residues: CACEPLTGGDYTDKLIF.

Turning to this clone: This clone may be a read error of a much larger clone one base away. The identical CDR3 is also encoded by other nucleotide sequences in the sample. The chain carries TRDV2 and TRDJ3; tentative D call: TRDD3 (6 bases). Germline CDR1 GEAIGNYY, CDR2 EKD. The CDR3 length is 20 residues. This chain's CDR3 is CACDRTPLSGALMDTRQMFF. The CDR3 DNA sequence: TGTGCCTGTGACCGGACCCCTCTTTCTGGGGCACTGATGGACACACGACAGATGTTTTTC.

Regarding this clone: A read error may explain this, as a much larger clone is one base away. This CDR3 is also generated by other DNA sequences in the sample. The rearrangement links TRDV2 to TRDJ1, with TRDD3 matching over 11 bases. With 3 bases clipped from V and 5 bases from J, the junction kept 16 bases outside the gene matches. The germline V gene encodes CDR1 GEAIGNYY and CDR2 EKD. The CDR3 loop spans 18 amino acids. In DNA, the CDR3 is TGTGCCTGTGACCCCCTGCTGGGGGATACATCTCTCTCGGATAAACTCATCTTT. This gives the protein CACDPLLGDTSLSDKLIF.

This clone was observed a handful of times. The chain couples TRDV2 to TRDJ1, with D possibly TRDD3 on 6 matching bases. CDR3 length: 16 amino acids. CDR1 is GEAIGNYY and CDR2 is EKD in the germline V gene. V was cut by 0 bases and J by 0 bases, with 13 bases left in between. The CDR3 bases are TGTGCCTGTGACACCGTGGGGGCCGCGTACACCGATAAACTCATCTTT. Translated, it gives CACDTVGAAYTDKLIF.

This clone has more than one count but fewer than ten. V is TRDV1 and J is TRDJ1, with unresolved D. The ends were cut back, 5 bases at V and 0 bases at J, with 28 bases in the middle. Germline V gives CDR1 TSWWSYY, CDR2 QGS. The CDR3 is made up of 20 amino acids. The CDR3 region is CALGNFWPVWLLGHTDKLIF. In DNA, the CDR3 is TGTGCTCTTGGGAATTTTTGGCCCGTCTGGTTGCTCGGGCACACCGATAAACTCATCTTT.

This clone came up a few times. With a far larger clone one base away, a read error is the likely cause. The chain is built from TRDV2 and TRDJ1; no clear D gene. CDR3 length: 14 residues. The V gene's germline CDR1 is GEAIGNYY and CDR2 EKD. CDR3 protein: CACDTVGFTDKPIF. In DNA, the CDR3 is TGTGCCTGTGACACCGTTGGGTTCACCGATAAACCCATCTTT.